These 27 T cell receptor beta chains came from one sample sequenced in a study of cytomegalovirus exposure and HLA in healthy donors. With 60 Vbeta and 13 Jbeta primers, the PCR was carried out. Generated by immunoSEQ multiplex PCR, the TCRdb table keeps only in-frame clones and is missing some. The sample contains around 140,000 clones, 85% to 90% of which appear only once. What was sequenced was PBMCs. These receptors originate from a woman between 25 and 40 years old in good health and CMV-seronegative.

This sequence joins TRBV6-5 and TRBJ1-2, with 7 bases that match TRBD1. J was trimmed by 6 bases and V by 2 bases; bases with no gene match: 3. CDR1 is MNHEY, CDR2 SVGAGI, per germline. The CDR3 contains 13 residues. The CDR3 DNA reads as TGTGCCAGCAGTTACGACAGGGTCAATGGCTACACCTTC. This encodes CASSYDRVNGYTF.

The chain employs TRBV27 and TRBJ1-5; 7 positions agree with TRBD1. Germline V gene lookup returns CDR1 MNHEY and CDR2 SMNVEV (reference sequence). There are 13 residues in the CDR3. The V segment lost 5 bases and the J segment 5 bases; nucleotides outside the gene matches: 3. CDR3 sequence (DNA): TGTGCCAGCAGTAACAGGGGATATCAGCCCCAGCATTTT. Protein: CASSNRGYQPQHF.

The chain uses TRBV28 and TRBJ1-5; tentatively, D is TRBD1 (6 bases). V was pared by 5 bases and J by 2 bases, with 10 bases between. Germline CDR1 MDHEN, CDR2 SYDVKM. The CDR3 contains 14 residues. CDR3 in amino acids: CASSKQGRNQPQHF. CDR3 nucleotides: TGTGCCAGCAGTAAACAGGGTCGCAATCAGCCCCAGCATTTT.

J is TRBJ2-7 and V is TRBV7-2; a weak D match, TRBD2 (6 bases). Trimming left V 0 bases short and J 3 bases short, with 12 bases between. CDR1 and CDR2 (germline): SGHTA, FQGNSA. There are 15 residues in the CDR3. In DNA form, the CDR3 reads TGTGCCAGCAGCTTAGCCGCGGCGGGAAACTACGAGCAGTACTTC. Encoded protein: CASSLAAAGNYEQYF.

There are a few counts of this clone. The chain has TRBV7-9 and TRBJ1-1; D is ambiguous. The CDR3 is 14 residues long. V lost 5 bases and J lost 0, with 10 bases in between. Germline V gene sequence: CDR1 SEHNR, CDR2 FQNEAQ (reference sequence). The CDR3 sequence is CASSRTYMNTEAFF. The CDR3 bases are TGTGCCAGCAGCCGTACATATATGAACACTGAAGCTTTCTTT.

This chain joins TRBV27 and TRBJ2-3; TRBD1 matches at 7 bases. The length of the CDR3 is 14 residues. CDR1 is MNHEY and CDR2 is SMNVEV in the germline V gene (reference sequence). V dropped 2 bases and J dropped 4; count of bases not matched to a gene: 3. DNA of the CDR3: TGTGCCAGCAGTTTAATTCAGGGGGCAGATACGCAGTATTTT. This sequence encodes CASSLIQGADTQYF.

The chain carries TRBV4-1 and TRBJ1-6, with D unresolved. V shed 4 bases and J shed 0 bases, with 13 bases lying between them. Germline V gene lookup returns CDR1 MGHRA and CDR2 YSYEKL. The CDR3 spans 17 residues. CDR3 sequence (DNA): TGCGCCAGCAGCCTCACGACTTTTTCCTCCTATAATTCACCCCTCCACTTT. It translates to CASSLTTFSSYNSPLHF.

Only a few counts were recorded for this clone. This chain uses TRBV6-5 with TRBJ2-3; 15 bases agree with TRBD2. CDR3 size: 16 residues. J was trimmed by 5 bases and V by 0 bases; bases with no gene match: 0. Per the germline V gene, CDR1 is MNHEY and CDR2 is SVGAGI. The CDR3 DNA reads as TGTGCCAGCAGTTACTCGGGACTAGCGGGAGGAGATACGCAGTATTTT. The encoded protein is CASSYSGLAGGDTQYF.

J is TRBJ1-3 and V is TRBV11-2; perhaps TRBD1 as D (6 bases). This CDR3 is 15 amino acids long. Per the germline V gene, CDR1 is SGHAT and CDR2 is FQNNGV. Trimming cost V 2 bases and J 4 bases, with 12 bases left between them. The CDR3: CASSLQGRGGNTIYF. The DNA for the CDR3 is TGTGCCAGCAGCTTACAGGGGCGCGGCGGAAACACCATATATTTT. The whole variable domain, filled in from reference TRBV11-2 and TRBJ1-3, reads EAGVAQSPRYKIIEKRQSVAFWCNPISGHATLYWYQQILGQGPKLLIQFQNNGVVDDSQLPKDRFSAERLKGVDSTLKIQPAKLEDSAVYLCASSLQGRGGNTIYFGEGSWLTVV.

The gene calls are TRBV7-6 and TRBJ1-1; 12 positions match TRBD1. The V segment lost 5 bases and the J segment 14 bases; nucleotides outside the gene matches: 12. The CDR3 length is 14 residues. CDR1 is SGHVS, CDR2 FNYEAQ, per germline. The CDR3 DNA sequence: TGTGCCAGCAGCCGCGGGACAGGGGGCCCCAAATCCTTCTTT. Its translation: CASSRGTGGPKSFF.

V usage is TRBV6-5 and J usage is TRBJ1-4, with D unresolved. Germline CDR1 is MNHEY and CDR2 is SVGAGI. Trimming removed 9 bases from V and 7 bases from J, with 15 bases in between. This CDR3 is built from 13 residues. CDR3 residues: CASYPQSGEKLFF. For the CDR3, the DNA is TGTGCCAGTTACCCACAGAGCGGTGAAAAACTGTTTTTT.

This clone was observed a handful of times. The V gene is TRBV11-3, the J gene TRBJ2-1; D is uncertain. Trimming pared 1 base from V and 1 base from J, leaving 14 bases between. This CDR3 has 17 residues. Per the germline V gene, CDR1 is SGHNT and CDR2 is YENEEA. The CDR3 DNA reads TGTGCCAGCAGCTTAGGGGCCTGGCTTCCTTCCTACAATGAGCAGTTCTTC. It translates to CASSLGAWLPSYNEQFF.

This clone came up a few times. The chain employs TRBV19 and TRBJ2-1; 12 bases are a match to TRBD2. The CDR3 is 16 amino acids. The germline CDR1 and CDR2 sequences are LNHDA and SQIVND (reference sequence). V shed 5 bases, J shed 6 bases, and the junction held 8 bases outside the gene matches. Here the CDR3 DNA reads TGTGCCAGTAGTCGACTCGGGACTAGCGGGTTCAATGAGCAGTTCTTC. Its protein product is CASSRLGTSGFNEQFF. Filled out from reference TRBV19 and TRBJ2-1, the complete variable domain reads DGGITQSPKYLFRKEGQNVTLSCEQNLNHDAMYWYRQDPGQGLRLIYYSQIVNDFQKGDIAEGYSVSREKKESFPLTVTSAQKNPTAFYLCASSRLGTSGFNEQFFGPGTRLTVL.

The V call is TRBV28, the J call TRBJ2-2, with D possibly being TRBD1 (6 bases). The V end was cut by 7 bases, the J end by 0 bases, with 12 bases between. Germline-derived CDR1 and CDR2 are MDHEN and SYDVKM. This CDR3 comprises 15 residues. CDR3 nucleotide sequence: TGTGCCAGCAATGCTCACAGGGCGAACACCGGGGAGCTGTTTTTT. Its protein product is CASNAHRANTGELFF. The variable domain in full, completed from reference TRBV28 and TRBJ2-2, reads DVKVTQSSRYLVKRTGEKVFLECVQDMDHENMFWYRQDPGLGLRLIYFSYDVKMKEKGDIPEGYSVSREKKERFSLILESASTNQTSMYLCASNAHRANTGELFFGEGSRLTVL.

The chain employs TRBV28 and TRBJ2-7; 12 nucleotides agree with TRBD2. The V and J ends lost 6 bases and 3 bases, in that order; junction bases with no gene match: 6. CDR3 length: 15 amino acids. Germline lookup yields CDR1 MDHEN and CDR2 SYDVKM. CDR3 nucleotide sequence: TGTGCCAGCAGAACTAGCGGGGGGAACCTCTACGAGCAGTACTTC. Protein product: CASRTSGGNLYEQYF.

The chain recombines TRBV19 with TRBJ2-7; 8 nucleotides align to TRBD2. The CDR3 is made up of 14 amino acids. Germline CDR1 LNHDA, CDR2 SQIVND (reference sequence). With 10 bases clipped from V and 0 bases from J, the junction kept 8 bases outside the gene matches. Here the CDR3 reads CATSKLADSYEQYF. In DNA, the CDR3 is TGTGCCACCAGTAAACTAGCGGACTCCTACGAGCAGTACTTC.

The chain's CDR3 is CAWSYNSGTGELFF. In DNA, the CDR3 is TGTGCCTGGAGTTATAATAGCGGTACCGGGGAGCTGTTTTTT. The V gene is TRBV30, the J gene TRBJ2-2, with a weak D call TRBD2 (6 bases). CDR1 GTSNPN and CDR2 SVGIG come from the germline V gene (reference sequence). The V end lost 2 bases, the J end lost 5 bases, and 12 bases lay between the germline ends. The length of the CDR3 is 14 residues.

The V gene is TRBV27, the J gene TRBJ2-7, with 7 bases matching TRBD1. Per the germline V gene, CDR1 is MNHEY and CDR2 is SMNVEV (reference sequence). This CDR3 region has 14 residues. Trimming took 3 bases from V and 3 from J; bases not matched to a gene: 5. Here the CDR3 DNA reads TGTGCCAGCAGTTTCCGGGACAGCCTCTACGAGCAGTACTTC. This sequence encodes CASSFRDSLYEQYF.

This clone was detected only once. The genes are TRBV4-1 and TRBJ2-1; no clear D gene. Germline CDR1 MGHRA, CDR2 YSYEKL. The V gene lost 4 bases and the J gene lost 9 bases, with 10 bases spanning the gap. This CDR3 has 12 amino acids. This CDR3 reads CASSPISGEQFF. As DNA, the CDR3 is TGCGCCAGCAGCCCAATTAGTGGTGAGCAGTTCTTC.

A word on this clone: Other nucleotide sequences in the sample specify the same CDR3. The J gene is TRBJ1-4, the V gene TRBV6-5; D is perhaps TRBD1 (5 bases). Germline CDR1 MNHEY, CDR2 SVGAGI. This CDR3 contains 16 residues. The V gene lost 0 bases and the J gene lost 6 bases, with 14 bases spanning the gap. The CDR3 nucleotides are TGTGCCAGCAGTTACTCGGGCGTAGGGGAATATGAAAAACTGTTTTTT. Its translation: CASSYSGVGEYEKLFF.

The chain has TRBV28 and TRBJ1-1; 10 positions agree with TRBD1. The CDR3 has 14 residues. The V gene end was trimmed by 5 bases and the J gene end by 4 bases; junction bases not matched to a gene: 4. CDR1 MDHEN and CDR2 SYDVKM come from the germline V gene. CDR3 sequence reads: CASSPGQGTTEAFF. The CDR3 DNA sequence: TGTGCCAGCAGTCCGGGACAGGGGACCACTGAAGCTTTCTTT.

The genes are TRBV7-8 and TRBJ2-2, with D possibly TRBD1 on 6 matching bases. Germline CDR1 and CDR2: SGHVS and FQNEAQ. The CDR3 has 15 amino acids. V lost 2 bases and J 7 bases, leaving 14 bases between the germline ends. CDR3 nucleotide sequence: TGTGCCAGCAGCTTAAGCAACAGGGATAGCGGGGAGCTGTTTTTT. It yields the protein CASSLSNRDSGELFF. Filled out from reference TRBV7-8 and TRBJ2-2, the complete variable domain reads GAGVSQSPRYKVAKRGQDVALRCDPISGHVSLFWYQQALGQGPEFLTYFQNEAQLDKSGLPSDRFFAERPEGSVSTLKIQRTQQEDSAVYLCASSLSNRDSGELFFGEGSRLTVL.

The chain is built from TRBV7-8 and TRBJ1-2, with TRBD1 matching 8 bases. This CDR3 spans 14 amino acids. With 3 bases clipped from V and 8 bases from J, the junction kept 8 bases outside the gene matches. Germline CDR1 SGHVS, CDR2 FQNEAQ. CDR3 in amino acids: CASSLGSRGLGYTF. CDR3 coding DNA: TGTGCCAGCAGCTTGGGTAGCAGGGGGCTCGGCTACACCTTC.

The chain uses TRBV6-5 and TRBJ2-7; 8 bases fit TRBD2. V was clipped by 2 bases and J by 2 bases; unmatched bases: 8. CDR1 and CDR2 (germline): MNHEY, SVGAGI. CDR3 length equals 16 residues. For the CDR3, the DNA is TGTGCCAGCAGTTACGGGGTCGGGGGGGACGCCTACGAGCAGTACTTC. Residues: CASSYGVGGDAYEQYF.

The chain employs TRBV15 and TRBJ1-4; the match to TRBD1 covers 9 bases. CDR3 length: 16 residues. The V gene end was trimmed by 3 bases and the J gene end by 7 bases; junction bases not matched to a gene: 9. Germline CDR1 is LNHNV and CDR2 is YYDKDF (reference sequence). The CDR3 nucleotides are TGTGCCACCAGCAGGGGCCGGGACAGGGAAGGTGAAAAACTGTTTTTT. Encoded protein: CATSRGRDREGEKLFF.

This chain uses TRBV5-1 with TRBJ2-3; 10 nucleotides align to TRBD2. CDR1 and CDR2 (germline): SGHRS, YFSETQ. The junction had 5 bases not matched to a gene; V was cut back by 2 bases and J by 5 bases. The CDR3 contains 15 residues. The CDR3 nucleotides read TGCGCCAGCAGCTTCGCTAGCGGGAGTGGAGATACGCAGTATTTT. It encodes CASSFASGSGDTQYF.

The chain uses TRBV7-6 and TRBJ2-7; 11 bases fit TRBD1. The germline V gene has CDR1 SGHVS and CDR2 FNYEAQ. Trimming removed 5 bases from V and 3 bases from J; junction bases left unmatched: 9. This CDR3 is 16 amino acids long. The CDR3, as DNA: TGTGCCAGCAGCCCCACACTCGGGACAGGGGGCTACGAGCAGTACTTC. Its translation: CASSPTLGTGGYEQYF.